Shown below are 5 T cell receptor beta chains from a single sample sequenced in a study of blood T cell repertoires in COVID-19. The assay was immunoSEQ multiplex PCR, and TCRdb's table has in-frame clones only and misses some. This sample yields about 400,000 clones, of which approximately 85% are seen a single time; over 2% belongs to the top ten. Sequenced material: PBMCs or T cells enriched from blood (not recorded which). The receptor source for this set is a woman in her forties with acute COVID-19.

The J gene is TRBJ2-3, the V gene TRBV4-2; D might be TRBD2 (6 bases). The V end lost 1 base, the J end lost 6 bases, and 14 bases lay between the germline ends. The CDR3 length is 15 residues. The germline V gene encodes CDR1 LGHNA and CDR2 YNFKEQ. The CDR3 nucleotides read TGTGCCAGCAGCCAAGGAATCGGGGGTACGGATACGCAGTATTTT. Its translation is CASSQGIGGTDTQYF.

The V call is TRBV30, the J call TRBJ1-1; D is unclear. Germline V gene lookup returns CDR1 GTSNPN and CDR2 SVGIG (reference sequence). Trimming left V 0 bases short and J 4 bases short, with 12 bases between. This CDR3 has 14 residues. As DNA, the CDR3 is TGTGCCTGGAGTGTACTAAGGGAGGGCACTGAAGCTTTCTTT. It codes for CAWSVLREGTEAFF.

The gene calls are TRBV6-5 and TRBJ2-7; a possible D gene is TRBD1 (5 bases). Per the germline V gene, CDR1 is MNHEY and CDR2 is SVGAGI. Trimming pared 7 bases from V and 2 bases from J, leaving 15 bases between. The CDR3 has 14 residues. The CDR3 DNA reads TGTGCCAGCACCTGGACAAGGAGCACCTACGAGCAGTACTTC. It translates to CASTWTRSTYEQYF.

The chain carries TRBV19 and TRBJ2-7; TRBD2 aligns across 7 bases. Germline CDR1 reads LNHDA; CDR2 reads SQIVND (reference sequence). The J segment lost 2 bases and the V segment lost 1 base, leaving 17 bases of the junction unmatched. The CDR3 is 19 amino acids. The DNA for the CDR3 is TGTGCCAGTAGTATAGCCTCTTCTGGCGGGGGTCCAGGAACCTACGAGCAGTACTTC. This codes for CASSIASSGGGPGTYEQYF.

The chain employs TRBV4-2 and TRBJ1-1; D is unresolved. This CDR3 is built from 15 residues. The V gene's germline CDR1 is LGHNA and CDR2 YNFKEQ. V dropped 4 bases and J dropped 4 bases, with 16 bases sitting between them. CDR3 sequence (DNA): TGTGCCAGCAGCCCTCGGGGAGACGGCGTCACTGAAGCTTTCTTT. Protein product: CASSPRGDGVTEAFF.